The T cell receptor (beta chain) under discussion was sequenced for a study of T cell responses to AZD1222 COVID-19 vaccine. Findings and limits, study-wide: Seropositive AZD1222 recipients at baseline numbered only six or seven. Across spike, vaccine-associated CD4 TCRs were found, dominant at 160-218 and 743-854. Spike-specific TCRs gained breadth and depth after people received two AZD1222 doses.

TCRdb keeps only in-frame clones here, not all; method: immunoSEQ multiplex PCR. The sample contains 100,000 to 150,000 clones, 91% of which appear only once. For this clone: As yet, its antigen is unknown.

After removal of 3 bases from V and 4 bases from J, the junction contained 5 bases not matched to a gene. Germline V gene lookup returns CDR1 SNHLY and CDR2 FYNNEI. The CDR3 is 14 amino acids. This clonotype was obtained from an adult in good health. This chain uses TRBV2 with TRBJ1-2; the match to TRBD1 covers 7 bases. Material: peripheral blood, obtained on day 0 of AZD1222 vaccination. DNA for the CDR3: TGTGCCAGCAGTGACAACAGGGGTTCCTATGGCTACACCTTC. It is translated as CASSDNRGSYGYTF.